Below, 14 T cell receptor beta chains from the same sample are listed, as sequenced in a study of PD-1 blockade in classical Hodgkin lymphoma. The table came from immunoSEQ multiplex PCR; TCRdb's copy has only in-frame clones and leaves some out. This table has tens of thousands of clones, roughly 77% appearing once. Time point: cycle 4 day 1 (C4D1), after more than five weeks of nivolumab. The patients all showed relapse after autologous stem cell transplantation, while their brentuximab vedotin exposure varied. Sequenced here: peripheral blood mononuclear cells (PBMCs), sampled before the fourth cycle of nivolumab. Receptors were obtained from a human donor with classical Hodgkin lymphoma.

The chain employs TRBV7-9 and TRBJ2-1, with TRBD2 matching over 9 bases. The length of the CDR3 is 14 residues. Per the germline V gene, CDR1 is SEHNR and CDR2 is FQNEAQ (reference sequence). Trimming took 7 bases from V and 2 from J; bases not matched to a gene: 3. The chain's CDR3 is CASTLAGTYNEQFF. The CDR3 nucleotides read TGTGCCAGCACCCTAGCGGGAACCTACAATGAGCAGTTCTTC. The full variable domain, its missing parts supplied by reference TRBV7-9 and TRBJ2-1, is DTGVSQNPRHKITKRGQNVTFRCDPISEHNRLYWYRQTLGQGPEFLTYFQNEAQLEKSRLLSDRFSAERPKGSFSTLEIQRTEQGDSAMYLCASTLAGTYNEQFFGPGTRLTVL.

The chain has TRBV2 and TRBJ2-1, with 7 bases identical to TRBD1. CDR1 is SNHLY, CDR2 FYNNEI, per germline. The CDR3 length is 15 residues. The V and J ends lost 11 bases and 10 bases, in that order; junction bases with no gene match: 20. The CDR3 nucleotides are TGTGCCTCCAAAGAAAACAACCCAGGGGGACGGGAGCAGTTCTTC. Translation gives CASKENNPGGREQFF.

This rearrangement joins TRBV11-2 to TRBJ1-1, with no clear D. There are 17 residues in the CDR3. Germline-derived CDR1 and CDR2 are SGHAT and FQNNGV. Trimming cost V 5 bases and J 2 bases, with 21 bases left between them. This CDR3 reads CASSPTTLTARNTEAFF. CDR3 in DNA: TGTGCCAGCAGCCCGACTACGCTCACAGCCAGAAACACTGAAGCTTTCTTT.

The CDR3 region is CAWSVAGSSGELFF. As DNA, the CDR3 is TGTGCCTGGAGTGTAGCAGGTTCTAGTGGGGAGCTGTTTTTT. The chain joins TRBV30 to TRBJ2-2; D is unresolved. Germline CDR1 GTSNPN, CDR2 SVGIG (reference sequence). The CDR3 contains 14 residues. Trimming left V 0 bases short and J 8 bases short, with 13 bases between.

This chain uses TRBV27 with TRBJ2-7, with D perhaps matching TRBD2 (5 bases). Germline V CDR1 and CDR2: MNHEY, SMNVEV (reference sequence). This CDR3 has 13 residues. Trimming pared 5 bases from V and 2 bases from J, leaving 10 bases between. CDR3 nucleotide sequence: TGTGCCAGCAGTAACGGACTTCCCTACGAGCAGTACTTC. Encoded protein: CASSNGLPYEQYF.

The count of this clone is one. The rearrangement joins TRBV27 to TRBJ2-5, with 8 bases fitting TRBD2. The CDR3 runs 18 residues. Germline CDR1 and CDR2: MNHEY and SMNVEV (reference sequence). The junction had 16 bases not matched to a gene; V was cut back by 3 bases and J by 4 bases. CDR3 bases: TGTGCCAGCAGTTTGACCCGGCTAGCGGGTTTAAACCCAGAGACCCAGTACTTC. It encodes CASSLTRLAGLNPETQYF.

V usage is TRBV9 and J usage is TRBJ2-3; 8 nucleotides agree with TRBD2. The CDR3 extends over 15 amino acids. CDR1 and CDR2 from the germline V gene are SGDLS and YYNGEE. The ends lost 5 bases at V and 4 bases at J; junction bases unmatched: 9. The CDR3 is CASSPGLVSADTQYF. The DNA of the CDR3 is TGTGCCAGCAGTCCGGGACTAGTAAGCGCAGATACGCAGTATTTT.

The rearrangement joins TRBV19 to TRBJ1-1; maybe TRBD1 (6 bases). Trimming took off 9 bases at V and 10 bases at J, with 18 bases between the two ends. The germline V gene has CDR1 LNHDA and CDR2 SQIVND (reference sequence). The CDR3 is 12 amino acids. The CDR3 DNA is TGTGCCAGCCAAATGGCAGGGGATGGAGCTTTCTTT. It is translated as CASQMAGDGAFF.

V usage is TRBV15 and J usage is TRBJ1-1, with D maybe TRBD1 (6 bases). Germline V gene data show CDR1 as LNHNV and CDR2 as YYDKDF (reference sequence). V dropped 3 bases and J dropped 5 bases, with 16 bases sitting between them. The CDR3 covers 15 residues. CDR3 region: CATSSGVDSLTEAFF. Here the CDR3 DNA reads TGTGCCACCAGCAGTGGGGTGGACAGCCTAACTGAAGCTTTCTTT.

The chain carries TRBV7-8 and TRBJ2-7; D unresolved. This CDR3 contains 15 residues. CDR1 and CDR2 (germline): SGHVS, FQNEAQ. The V and J ends lost 2 bases and 0 bases respectively, with 11 bases between them. CDR3 nucleotide sequence: TGTGCCAGCAGCTTATTAATACCGAGCTCCTACGAGCAGTACTTC. Translated, it gives CASSLLIPSSYEQYF.

J is TRBJ2-7 and V is TRBV28; TRBD2 aligns across 8 bases. V gave up 6 bases and J gave up 4 bases; unmatched junction bases: 11. The germline CDR1 and CDR2 sequences are MDHEN and SYDVKM. The CDR3 runs to 15 residues. CDR3 amino acids: CASRHREGRVYEQYF. CDR3 nucleotides: TGTGCCAGCAGACACCGGGAGGGCCGGGTTTACGAGCAGTACTTC.

The chain is built from TRBV6-1 and TRBJ1-1, with D unresolved. Trimming shortened V by 4 bases and J by 3 bases, and 6 bases separated the two germline ends. Germline lookup yields CDR1 MNHNS and CDR2 SASEGT. The CDR3 has 12 residues. The CDR3 spells CASSAQYTEAFF. The CDR3 bases are TGTGCCAGCAGTGCTCAATACACTGAAGCTTTCTTT.

The chain links TRBV13 to TRBJ2-1; 7 positions match TRBD1. The germline V gene has CDR1 PRHDT and CDR2 FYEKMQ (reference sequence). V trimming: 6 bases; J trimming: 4 bases; junction bases outside the gene matches: 9. This CDR3 has 15 residues. DNA of the CDR3: TGTGCCAGCAGTCCCCCGGGACAGATATACAATGAGCAGTTCTTC. Residues: CASSPPGQIYNEQFF.

This sequence joins TRBV5-1 and TRBJ2-2; 9 positions match TRBD1. After removal of 3 bases from V and 5 bases from J, the junction contained 5 bases not matched to a gene. Germline loops: CDR1 SGHRS, CDR2 YFSETQ. The CDR3 loop spans 15 amino acids. The CDR3 DNA reads as TGCGCCAGCAGCTACGGGACAGGGCTAACCGGGGAGCTGTTTTTT. Amino acid sequence: CASSYGTGLTGELFF.